This T cell receptor beta chain is drawn from a study of CD4 T cells in relation to SARS-CoV-2 and coronaviruses. Looking at the study overall: A couple of subjects were Hispanic; patients were 8 males and a handful of females.

Study outcomes and limitations: No crossreactivity against non-spike viral proteins was tested here. Crossreactive clones expanded significantly less to SARS-CoV-2 than monoreactive clones. Memory recall responses, not primary responses primed in culture, are what the assay detects.

The CDR3 covers 15 residues. CDR1 and CDR2 from the germline V gene are LNHDA and SQIVND (reference sequence). V gave up 4 bases and J gave up 5 bases; unmatched junction bases: 9. Clones were read by immunoSEQ multiplex PCR, and TCRdb kept only the in-frame ones, dropping some. This table has some 35,000 clones, 88% appearing once. In this sample, this clone turned up once. Its antigen is undetermined. The chain is built from TRBV19 and TRBJ2-5; TRBD1 matches at 8 bases. The TCR originated in an adult with COVID-19. Sequencing was carried out using memory CD4+ T cells from PBMCs. The CDR3 loop is CASSTNRQGTETQYF. CDR3 sequence (DNA): TGTGCCAGTAGTACAAACAGACAGGGGACGGAGACCCAGTACTTC.